The rows below give T cell receptor beta chains drawn from one sample of a study of cytomegalovirus exposure and HLA in healthy donors. Sequenced by immunoSEQ multiplex PCR; TCRdb stores in-frame clones only, minus some. The table shows roughly 140,000 clones, with roughly 89% occurring only once. The material sequenced was PBMCs. The source is a woman under 30 in good health and CMV-seropositive. CDR3s include the opening cysteine and the closing phenylalanine or tryptophan. Fields, in order: V gene, clone size, D gene, J gene, CDR3 DNA, CDR3 protein. D genes are given only for firm matches. The listing skips clone size in some rows; elsewhere it reads once, few, many or a size class.

TRBV4-3,.,TRBD2,TRBJ2-7,TGCGCCAGCAGCCAATCCCGGACTAGCGGGAGCTCCTACGAGCAGTACTTC,CASSQSRTSGSSYEQYF
TRBV5-4,.,.,TRBJ2-1,TGTGCCAGCAGCCCCGGTTCTGGCAATGAGCAGTTCTTC,CASSPGSGNEQFF
TRBV30,.,TRBD2,TRBJ2-1,TGTGCCTGGAGTATCCGGACTAGCGGAAATACTAACAATGAGCAGTTCTTC,CAWSIRTSGNTNNEQFF
TRBV18,.,.,TRBJ2-7,TGTGCCAGCTCCCCTCGACTGGACTCCTACGAGCAGTACTTC,CASSPRLDSYEQYF
TRBV5-1,few,TRBD2,TRBJ2-5,TGCGCCAGCAATATTAATGGTGCTAGCGGGAGAGAGACCCAGTACTTC,CASNINGASGRETQYF
TRBV5-4,.,TRBD2,TRBJ2-5,TGTGCCAGCAGCGAGCTCAGGACTAGCGGGATGACCCAGTACTTC,CASSELRTSGMTQYF
TRBV27,.,.,TRBJ1-4,TGTGCCAGCAGTTTATCTCCCACTCAAACTAATGAAAAACTGTTTTTT,CASSLSPTQTNEKLFF
TRBV4-2,.,TRBD2,TRBJ2-2,TGTGCCAGCAGGGGACTAGCGGGTACCGGGGAGCTGTTTTTT,CASRGLAGTGELFF
TRBV28,.,TRBD1,TRBJ2-7,TGTGCCAGCAGACCGACAGGGAATTTAAACGAGCAGTACTTC,CASRPTGNLNEQYF
TRBV15,.,.,TRBJ1-3,TGTGCCACCAGCAGAGATCTGGGGAGCTCTGGAAACACCATATATTTT,CATSRDLGSSGNTIYF
TRBV19,.,.,TRBJ2-3,TGTGCCAGTAGTATGACGGGGATGGTCCCGAAGGCCTCAGATACGCAGTATTTT,CASSMTGMVPKASDTQYF
TRBV6-1,once,TRBD1,TRBJ1-2,TGTGCCAGCAGTGAACTTCAGCAGGGGGCCCGACTTTATGGCTACACCTTC,CASSELQQGARLYGYTF
TRBV10-2,once,TRBD2,TRBJ2-2,TGCGCCAGCAGGGGGATAGCGGGAGAAGCCGGGGAGCTGTTTTTT,CASRGIAGEAGELFF
TRBV30,.,TRBD2,TRBJ2-5,TGTGCCTGGAGTCCCCTAGCGGGCCCTCAAGAGACCCAGTACTTC,CAWSPLAGPQETQYF
TRBV4-3,.,.,TRBJ2-1,TGCGCCAGCAGCCAAGAAAGCCGGGGGTACAATGAGCAGTTCTTC,CASSQESRGYNEQFF
TRBV11-1,.,TRBD2,TRBJ2-7,TGTGCCAGCAGCGGAGGACTAGCGGACACCTACGAGCAGTACTTC,CASSGGLADTYEQYF
TRBV18,.,.,TRBJ1-1,TGTGCCAGCTCACCCGGCGGGGGGCCGGCCCAAGCTTTCTTT,CASSPGGGPAQAFF
TRBV5-1,.,TRBD2,TRBJ2-7,TGCGCCAGCAGCTTGGCCGCTAGCGGTTTCTCCTACGAGCAGTACTTC,CASSLAASGFSYEQYF
TRBV6-4,.,.,TRBJ1-4,TGTGCCAGCAGCCGGGATAGAGGTGAAAAACTGTTTTTT,CASSRDRGEKLFF
TRBV28,once,.,TRBJ1-2,TGTGCCAGCAGCTCCGGAGGGTATGGCTACACCTTC,CASSSGGYGYTF
TRBV28,.,.,TRBJ1-4,TGTGCCAGCAGTTTATTCGTTGACATAAGTGCTAATGAAAAACTGTTTTTT,CASSLFVDISANEKLFF
TRBV2,.,TRBD1,TRBJ2-7,TGTGCCTGGAGCCTCACCACGGACAGGGGTATATCCTACGAGCAGTACTTC,CAWSLTTDRGISYEQYF
TRBV19,.,TRBD1,TRBJ2-7,TGTGCCAGTAGTATAAATCCGGGACAGGCGACGGGCAGATACGAGCAGTACTTC,CASSINPGQATGRYEQYF
TRBV28,.,TRBD1,TRBJ2-3,TGTGCCAGCAGTAAGATAAAGGGGGCCTCGGGCACAGATACGCAGTATTTT,CASSKIKGASGTDTQYF
TRBV27,.,.,TRBJ2-5,TGTGCCAGCAGTTTAGGATACAGCGGCCAAGAGACCCAGTACTTC,CASSLGYSGQETQYF
TRBV7-3,once,.,TRBJ1-5,TGTGCCAGCAGCTTAGGAGTCAATCAGCCCCAGCATTTT,CASSLGVNQPQHF
TRBV4-1,.,TRBD2,TRBJ2-6,TGCGCCAGCAGCCAAGATGGGACTAGGATTTCTGGGGCCAACGTCCTGACTTTC,CASSQDGTRISGANVLTF
TRBV5-1,.,.,TRBJ1-3,TGCGCCAGCAGCTTGGATGGAGTTTTGAACTCTGGAAACACCATATATTTT,CASSLDGVLNSGNTIYF
TRBV27,.,.,TRBJ2-1,TGTGCCAGCAGTCACCAAATAGCGGTTAATCAAAACAATGAGCAGTTCTTC,CASSHQIAVNQNNEQFF
TRBV10-2,.,.,TRBJ2-7,TGCGCCAGCAGTGCTACCGCCTACGAGCAGTACTTC,CASSATAYEQYF
TRBV19,.,TRBD1,TRBJ2-7,TGTGCCAGTAGTCTCTCTGCTGGACAGGGGGCCCACGAGCAGTACTTC,CASSLSAGQGAHEQYF
TRBV29-1,.,.,TRBJ2-3,TGCAGCGTTGATGCCGAACAGGGCTGGGCGGATACGCAGTATTTT,CSVDAEQGWADTQYF
TRBV15,.,.,TRBJ2-7,TGTGCCACCAGCAGAGATGATGACTCATCTCCCGAGCAGTACTTC,CATSRDDDSSPEQYF
TRBV5-1,.,.,TRBJ1-1,TGCGCCAGCAGCTTGGCCGGGGGGAACACTGAAGCTTTCTTT,CASSLAGGNTEAFF
TRBV5-6,.,.,TRBJ1-3,TGTGCCAGCAGCTACTATGGACGGGACTCTGGAAACACCATATATTTT,CASSYYGRDSGNTIYF
TRBV18,.,.,TRBJ1-5,TGTGCCAGCTCACCACCCGGTAATAATCAGCCCCAGCATTTT,CASSPPGNNQPQHF
TRBV7-2,.,TRBD1,TRBJ2-5,TGTGCCAGCAGCCCGAGAGGGACAGGGCCAGAGACCCAGTACTTC,CASSPRGTGPETQYF
TRBV14,.,.,TRBJ2-2,TGTGCCAGCAGCCAATCAAGGGGCACCGGGGAGCTGTTTTTT,CASSQSRGTGELFF
TRBV11-3,once,TRBD2,TRBJ2-1,TGTGCCAGCAGGCATGCTAGCGGGGCCAGCTCCTACAATGAGCAGTTCTTC,CASRHASGASSYNEQFF
TRBV5-1,once,.,TRBJ2-5,TGCGCCAGCAGCTTGATCGGGGTACAAGAGACCCAGTACTTC,CASSLIGVQETQYF
TRBV9,.,TRBD2,TRBJ2-3,TGTGCCAGCAGCGTGGCTAGCGGGCAGAATACGCAGTATTTT,CASSVASGQNTQYF
TRBV2,.,TRBD2,TRBJ2-7,TGTGCCAGCAGGGGGCTAGCGGCCTCCTCCTACGAGCAGTACTTC,CASRGLAASSYEQYF